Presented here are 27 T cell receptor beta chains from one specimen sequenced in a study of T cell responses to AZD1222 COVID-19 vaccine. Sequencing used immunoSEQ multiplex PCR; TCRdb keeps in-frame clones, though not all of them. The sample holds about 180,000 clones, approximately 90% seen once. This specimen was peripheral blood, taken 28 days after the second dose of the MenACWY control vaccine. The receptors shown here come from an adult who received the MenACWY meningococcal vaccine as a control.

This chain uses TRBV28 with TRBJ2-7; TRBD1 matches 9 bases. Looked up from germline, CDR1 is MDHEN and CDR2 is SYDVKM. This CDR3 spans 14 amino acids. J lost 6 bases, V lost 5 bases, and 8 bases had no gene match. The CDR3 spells CASSTTGGIREQYF. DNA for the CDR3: TGTGCCAGCAGTACGACAGGGGGGATACGCGAGCAGTACTTC.

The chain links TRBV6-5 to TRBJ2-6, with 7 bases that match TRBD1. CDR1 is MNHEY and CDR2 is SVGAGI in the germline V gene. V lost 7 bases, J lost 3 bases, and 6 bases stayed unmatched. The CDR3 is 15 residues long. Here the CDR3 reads CASNYDRDGANVLTF. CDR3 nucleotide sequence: TGTGCCAGCAACTACGACAGGGATGGGGCCAACGTCCTGACTTTC.

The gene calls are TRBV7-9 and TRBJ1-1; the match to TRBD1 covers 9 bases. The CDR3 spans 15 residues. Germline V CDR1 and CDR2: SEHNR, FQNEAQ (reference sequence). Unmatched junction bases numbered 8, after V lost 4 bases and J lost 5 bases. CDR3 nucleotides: TGTGCCAGCAGCTGGGGGGGGACAGGGAGAACTGAAGCTTTCTTT. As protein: CASSWGGTGRTEAFF.

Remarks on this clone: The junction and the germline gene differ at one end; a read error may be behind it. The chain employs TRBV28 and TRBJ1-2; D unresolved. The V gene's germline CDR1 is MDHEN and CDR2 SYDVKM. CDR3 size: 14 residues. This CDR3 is CASSLWAGHPSGAF. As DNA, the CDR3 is TGTGCCAGCAGTTTATGGGCCGGCCACCCCTCTGGCGCCTTC.

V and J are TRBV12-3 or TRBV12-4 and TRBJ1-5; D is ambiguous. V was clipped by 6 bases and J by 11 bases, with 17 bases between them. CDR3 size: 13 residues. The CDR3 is CASSPIGRLAQHF. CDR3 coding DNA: TGTGCCAGCAGCCCCATAGGCCGACTAGCCCAGCATTTT.

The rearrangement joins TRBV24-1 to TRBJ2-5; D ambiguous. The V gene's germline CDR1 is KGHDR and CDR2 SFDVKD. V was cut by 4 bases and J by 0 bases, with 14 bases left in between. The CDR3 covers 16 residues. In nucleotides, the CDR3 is TGTGCCACCAGTGACCAACGCCCCAAGGACCAAGAGACCCAGTACTTC. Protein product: CATSDQRPKDQETQYF.

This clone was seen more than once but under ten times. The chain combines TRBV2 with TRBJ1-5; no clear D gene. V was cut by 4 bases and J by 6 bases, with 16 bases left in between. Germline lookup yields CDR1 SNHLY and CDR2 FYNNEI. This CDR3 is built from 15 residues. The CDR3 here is CASSVTAEGFQPQHF. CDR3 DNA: TGTGCCAGCAGTGTTACTGCCGAGGGTTTTCAGCCCCAGCATTTT.

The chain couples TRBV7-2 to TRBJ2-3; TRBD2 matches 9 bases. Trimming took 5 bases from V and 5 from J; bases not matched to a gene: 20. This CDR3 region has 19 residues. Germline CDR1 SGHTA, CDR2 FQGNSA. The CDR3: CASSNVAIPSGRRKDTQYF. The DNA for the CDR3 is TGTGCCAGCAGCAACGTAGCCATCCCAAGCGGGAGGCGGAAAGATACGCAGTATTTT.

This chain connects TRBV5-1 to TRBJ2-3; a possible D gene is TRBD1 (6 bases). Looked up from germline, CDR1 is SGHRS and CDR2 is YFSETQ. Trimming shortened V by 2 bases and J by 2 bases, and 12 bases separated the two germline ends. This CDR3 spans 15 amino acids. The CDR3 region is CASSFQGPNTDTQYF. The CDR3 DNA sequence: TGCGCCAGCAGCTTCCAGGGGCCTAACACAGATACGCAGTATTTT.

CDR3 nucleotide sequence: TGTGCCAGCGGAGAGCGGGACAGGGGCAATCAGCCCCAGCATTTT. Amino acid sequence: CASGERDRGNQPQHF. The rearrangement links TRBV6-5 to TRBJ1-5, with 9 bases that match TRBD1. V trimming: 8 bases; J trimming: 2 bases; junction bases outside the gene matches: 7. CDR3 size: 15 residues. Germline CDR1 is MNHEY and CDR2 is SVGAGI.

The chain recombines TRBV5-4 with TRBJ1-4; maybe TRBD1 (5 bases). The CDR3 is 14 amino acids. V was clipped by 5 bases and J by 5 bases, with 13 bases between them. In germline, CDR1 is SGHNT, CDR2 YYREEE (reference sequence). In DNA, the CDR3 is TGTGCCAGCAGTATAGGGGTGATAAATGAAAAACTGTTTTTT. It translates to CASSIGVINEKLFF.

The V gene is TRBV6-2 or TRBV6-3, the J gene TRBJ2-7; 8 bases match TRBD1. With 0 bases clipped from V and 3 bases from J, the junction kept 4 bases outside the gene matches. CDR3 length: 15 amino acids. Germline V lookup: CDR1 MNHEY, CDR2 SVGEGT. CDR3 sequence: CASSYSRTGLYEQYF. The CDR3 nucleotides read TGTGCCAGCAGTTACTCGCGGACAGGGCTCTACGAGCAGTACTTC.

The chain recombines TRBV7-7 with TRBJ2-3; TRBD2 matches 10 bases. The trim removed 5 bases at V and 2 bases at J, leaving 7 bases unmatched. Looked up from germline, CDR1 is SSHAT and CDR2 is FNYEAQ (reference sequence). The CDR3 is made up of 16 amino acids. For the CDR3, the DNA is TGTGCCAGCAGCCCCGGACTAGCGGTAACCACAGATACGCAGTATTTT. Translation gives CASSPGLAVTTDTQYF.

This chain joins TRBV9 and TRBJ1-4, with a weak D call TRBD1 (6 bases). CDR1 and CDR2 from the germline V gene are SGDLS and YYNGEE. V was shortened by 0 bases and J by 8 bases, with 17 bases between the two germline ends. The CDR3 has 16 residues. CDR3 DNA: TGTGCCAGCAGCGTAGGCTTGTGGCAGGGGAAGGAAAAACTGTTTTTT. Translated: CASSVGLWQGKEKLFF.

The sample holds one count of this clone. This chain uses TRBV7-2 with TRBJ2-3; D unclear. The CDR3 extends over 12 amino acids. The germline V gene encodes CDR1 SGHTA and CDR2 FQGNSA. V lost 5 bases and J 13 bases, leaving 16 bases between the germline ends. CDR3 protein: CASSNDFSGEYF. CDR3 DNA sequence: TGTGCCAGCAGCAATGACTTTTCTGGGGAGTATTTT.

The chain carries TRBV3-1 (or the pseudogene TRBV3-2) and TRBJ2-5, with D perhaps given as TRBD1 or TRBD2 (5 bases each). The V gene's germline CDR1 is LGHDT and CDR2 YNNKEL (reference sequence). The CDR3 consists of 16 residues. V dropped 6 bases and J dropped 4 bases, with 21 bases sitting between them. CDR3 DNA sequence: TGTGCCAGCAGGCCACGGGACCTGGAGAGTCGAGAGACCCAGTACTTC. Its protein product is CASRPRDLESRETQYF.

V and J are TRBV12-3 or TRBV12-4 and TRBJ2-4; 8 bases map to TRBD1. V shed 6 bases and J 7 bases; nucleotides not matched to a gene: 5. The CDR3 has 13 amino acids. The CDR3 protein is CASRDRDRNIQYF. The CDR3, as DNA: TGTGCCAGCAGGGACCGGGACAGGAACATTCAGTACTTC.

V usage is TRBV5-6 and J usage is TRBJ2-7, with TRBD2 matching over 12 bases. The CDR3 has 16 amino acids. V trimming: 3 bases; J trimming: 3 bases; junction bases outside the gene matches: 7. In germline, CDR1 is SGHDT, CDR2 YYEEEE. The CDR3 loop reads CASSSLTSGGIYEQYF. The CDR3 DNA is TGTGCCAGCAGCTCCCTGACTAGCGGGGGTATCTACGAGCAGTACTTC.

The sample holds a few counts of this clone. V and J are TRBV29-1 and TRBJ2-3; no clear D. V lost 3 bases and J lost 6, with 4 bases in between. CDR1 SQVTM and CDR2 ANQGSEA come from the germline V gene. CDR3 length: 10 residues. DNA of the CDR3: TGCAGCGTTGACGGGGATACGCAGTATTTT. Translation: CSVDGDTQYF.

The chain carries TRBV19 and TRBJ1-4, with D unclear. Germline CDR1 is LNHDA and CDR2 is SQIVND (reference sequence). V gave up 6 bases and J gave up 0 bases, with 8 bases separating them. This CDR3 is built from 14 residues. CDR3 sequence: CASSAVATNEKLFF. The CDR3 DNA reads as TGTGCCAGTAGCGCTGTTGCAACTAATGAAAAACTGTTTTTT. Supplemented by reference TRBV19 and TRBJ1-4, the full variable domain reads DGGITQSPKYLFRKEGQNVTLSCEQNLNHDAMYWYRQDPGQGLRLIYYSQIVNDFQKGDIAEGYSVSREKKESFPLTVTSAQKNPTAFYLCASSAVATNEKLFFGSGTQLSVL.

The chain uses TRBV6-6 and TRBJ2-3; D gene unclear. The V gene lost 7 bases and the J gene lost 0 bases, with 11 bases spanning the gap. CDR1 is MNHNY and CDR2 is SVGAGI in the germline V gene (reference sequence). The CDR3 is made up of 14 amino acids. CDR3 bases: TGTGCCAGCATTGCACGGGCTAGCACAGATACGCAGTATTTT. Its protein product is CASIARASTDTQYF.

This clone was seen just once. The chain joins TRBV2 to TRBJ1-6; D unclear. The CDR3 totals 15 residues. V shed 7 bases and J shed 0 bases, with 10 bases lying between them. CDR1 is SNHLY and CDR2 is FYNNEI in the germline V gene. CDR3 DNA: TGTGCCAGCAACACCCAGAGCTCCTATAATTCACCCCTCCACTTT. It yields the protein CASNTQSSYNSPLHF.

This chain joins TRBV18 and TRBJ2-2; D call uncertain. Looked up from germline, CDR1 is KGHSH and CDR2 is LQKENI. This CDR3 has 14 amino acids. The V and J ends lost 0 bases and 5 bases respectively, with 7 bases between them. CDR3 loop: CASSPPPSTGELFF. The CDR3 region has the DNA TGTGCCAGCTCACCACCCCCCTCGACCGGGGAGCTGTTTTTT.

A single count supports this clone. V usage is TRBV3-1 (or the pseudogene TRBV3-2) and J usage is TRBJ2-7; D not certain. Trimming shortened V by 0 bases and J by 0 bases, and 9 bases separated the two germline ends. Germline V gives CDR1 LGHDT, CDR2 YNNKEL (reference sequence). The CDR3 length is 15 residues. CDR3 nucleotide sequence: TGTGCCAGCAGCCAAGATACAGCATTCTCCTACGAGCAGTACTTC. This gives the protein CASSQDTAFSYEQYF.

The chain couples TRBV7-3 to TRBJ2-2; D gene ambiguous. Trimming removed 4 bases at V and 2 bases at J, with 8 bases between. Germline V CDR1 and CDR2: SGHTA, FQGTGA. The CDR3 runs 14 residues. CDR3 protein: CASSSFGNTGELFF. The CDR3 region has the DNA TGTGCCAGCAGCTCGTTTGGAAACACCGGGGAGCTGTTTTTT.

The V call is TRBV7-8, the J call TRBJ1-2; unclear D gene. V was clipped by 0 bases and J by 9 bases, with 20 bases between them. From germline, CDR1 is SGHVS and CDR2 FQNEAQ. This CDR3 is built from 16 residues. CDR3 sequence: CASSLAPFRQAMRYTF. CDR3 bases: TGTGCCAGCAGCTTAGCCCCTTTCAGACAAGCTATGCGCTACACCTTC.

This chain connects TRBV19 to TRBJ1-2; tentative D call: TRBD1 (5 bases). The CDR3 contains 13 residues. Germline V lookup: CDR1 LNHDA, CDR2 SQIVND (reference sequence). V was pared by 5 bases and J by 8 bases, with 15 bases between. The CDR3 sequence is CASSSSRRQGYTF. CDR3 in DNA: TGTGCCAGTAGTTCCTCCCGCAGACAGGGCTACACCTTC.